This TCR beta chain was documented in a study of PD-1 blockade in mismatch repair-deficient tumors. Broader study findings: After pembrolizumab, tumor-resident clones rose rapidly, then generally contracted before radiologic responses.

All patients were mismatch repair deficient, assessed by either PCR or immunohistochemistry. TCRs were sequenced from a few patients responding to pembrolizumab. In this sample, this clone turned up a few times. Antigen unknown. Here immunoSEQ multiplex PCR was the method, and the copy in TCRdb shows in-frame clones only, minus some. Of about 34,000 clones listed, more than 70% were seen once; the top ten hold 3% to 4%. In germline, CDR1 is SGHDT, CDR2 YYEEEE. The CDR3 has 16 residues. Trimming cost V 0 bases and J 3 bases; bases outside gene matches: 5. Sequencing used PBMCs, obtained 6 to 7 weeks after starting pembrolizumab. V gene TRBV5-6 combines with J gene TRBJ2-7, with TRBD1 identical over 11 bases. This receptor was obtained from an adult with mismatch repair-deficient cancer. The CDR3 protein is CASSLGAGTGGYEQYF. Here the CDR3 DNA reads TGTGCCAGCAGCTTGGGAGCCGGGACAGGGGGCTACGAGCAGTACTTC.